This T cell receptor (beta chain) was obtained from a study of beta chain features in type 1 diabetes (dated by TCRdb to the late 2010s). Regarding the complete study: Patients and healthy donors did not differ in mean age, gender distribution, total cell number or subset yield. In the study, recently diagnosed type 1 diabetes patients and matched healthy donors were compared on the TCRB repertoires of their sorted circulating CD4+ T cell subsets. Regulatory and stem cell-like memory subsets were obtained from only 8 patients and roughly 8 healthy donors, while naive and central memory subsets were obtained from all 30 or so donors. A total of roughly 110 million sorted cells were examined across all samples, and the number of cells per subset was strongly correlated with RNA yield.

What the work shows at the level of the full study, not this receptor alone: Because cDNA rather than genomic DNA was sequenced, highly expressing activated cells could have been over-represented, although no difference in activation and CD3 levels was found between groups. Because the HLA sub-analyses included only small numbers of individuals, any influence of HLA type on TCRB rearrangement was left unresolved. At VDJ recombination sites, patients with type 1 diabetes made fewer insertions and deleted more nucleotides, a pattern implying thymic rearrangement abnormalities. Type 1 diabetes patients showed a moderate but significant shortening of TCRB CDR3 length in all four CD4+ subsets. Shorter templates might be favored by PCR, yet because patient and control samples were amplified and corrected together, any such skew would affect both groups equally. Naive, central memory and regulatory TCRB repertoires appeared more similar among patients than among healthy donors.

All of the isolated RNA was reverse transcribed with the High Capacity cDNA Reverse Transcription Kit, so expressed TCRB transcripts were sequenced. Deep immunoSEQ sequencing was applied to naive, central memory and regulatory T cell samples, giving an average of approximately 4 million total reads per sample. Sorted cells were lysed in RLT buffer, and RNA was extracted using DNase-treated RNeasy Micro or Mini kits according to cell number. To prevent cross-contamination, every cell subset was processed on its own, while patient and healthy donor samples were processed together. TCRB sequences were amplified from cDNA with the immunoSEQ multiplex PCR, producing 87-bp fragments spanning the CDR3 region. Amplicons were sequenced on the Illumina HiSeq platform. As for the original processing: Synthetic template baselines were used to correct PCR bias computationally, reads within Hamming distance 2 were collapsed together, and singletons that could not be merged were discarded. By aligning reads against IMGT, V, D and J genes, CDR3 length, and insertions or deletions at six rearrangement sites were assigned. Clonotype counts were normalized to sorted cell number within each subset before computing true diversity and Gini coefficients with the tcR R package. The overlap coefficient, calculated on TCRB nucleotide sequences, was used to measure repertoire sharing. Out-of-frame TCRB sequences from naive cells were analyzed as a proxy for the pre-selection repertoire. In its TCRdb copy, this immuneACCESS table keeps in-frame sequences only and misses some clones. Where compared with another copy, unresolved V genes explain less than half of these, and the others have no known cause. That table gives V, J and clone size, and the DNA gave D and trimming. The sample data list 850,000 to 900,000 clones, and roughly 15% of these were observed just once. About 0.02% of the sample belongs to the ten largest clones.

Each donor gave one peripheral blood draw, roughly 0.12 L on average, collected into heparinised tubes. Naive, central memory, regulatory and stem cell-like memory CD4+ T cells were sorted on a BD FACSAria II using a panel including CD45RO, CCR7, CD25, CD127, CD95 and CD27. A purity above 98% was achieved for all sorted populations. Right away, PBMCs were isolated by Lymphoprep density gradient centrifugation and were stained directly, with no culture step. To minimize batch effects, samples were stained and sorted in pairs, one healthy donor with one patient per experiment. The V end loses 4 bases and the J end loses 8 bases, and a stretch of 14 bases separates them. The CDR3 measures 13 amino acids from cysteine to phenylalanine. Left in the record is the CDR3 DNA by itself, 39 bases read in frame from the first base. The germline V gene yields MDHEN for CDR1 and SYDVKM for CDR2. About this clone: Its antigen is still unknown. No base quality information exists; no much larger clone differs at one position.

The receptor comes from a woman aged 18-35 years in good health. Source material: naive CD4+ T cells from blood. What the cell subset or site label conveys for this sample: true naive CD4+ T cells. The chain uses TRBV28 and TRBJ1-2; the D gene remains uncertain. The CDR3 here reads CASSYDLIGGYTF. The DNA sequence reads TGTGCCAGCAGTTACGACCTAATCGGGGGCTACACCTTC.